These T cell receptor beta chains were read from a single sample in a study of T cells in Graves' hyperthyroidism and ophthalmopathy. TCRdb used MiXCR to reprocess the multiplex PCR reads, holding one entry per CDR3 protein. This sample has 600,000 to 700,000 distinct CDR3 sequences, with about 14% found just once. Input material: blood. The receptors shown here come from a woman in her thirties or forties with Graves' ophthalmopathy. Both conserved end residues are part of each CDR3. D genes are given only for firm matches. Clone size is stated in some rows and not others, as once, few, many or a class when expanded.

d_gene	j_gene	abundance	v_gene	CDR3aa	CDR3nt
.	TRBJ2-5	many	TRBV6-1	CASSLGQGTQYF	TGTGCCAGCAGTTTGGGACAAGGGACCCAGTACTTC
.	TRBJ2-7	many	TRBV6-5	CASSFSESSYEQYF	TGTGCCAGCAGTTTCTCCGAGAGCTCCTACGAGCAGTACTTC
TRBD1	TRBJ1-2	.	TRBV19	CASSPRTGWGYTF	TGTGCCAGTAGTCCCCGGACAGGGTGGGGCTACACCTTC
.	TRBJ1-6	.	TRBV5-1	CASSPGDRPGSPLHF	TGCGCCAGCAGCCCCGGGGATCGGCCCGGTTCACCCCTCCACTTT
.	TRBJ1-5	.	TRBV12-3/TRBV12-4	CASSLRADSNQPQHF	TGTGCCAGCAGTTTACGGGCAGATAGCAATCAGCCCCAGCATTTT
.	TRBJ1-1	many	TRBV5-1	CASRATGRDTEAFF	TGCGCCAGCAGGGCGACAGGAAGGGACACTGAAGCTTTCTTT
TRBD2	TRBJ2-5	many	TRBV6-2/TRBV6-3	CASSLAGEGQETQYF	TGTGCCAGCAGTTTAGCGGGAGAGGGCCAGGAGACCCAGTACTTC
.	TRBJ2-7	many	TRBV28	CASSDYPVYEQYF	TGTGCCAGCAGTGACTACCCGGTCTACGAGCAGTACTTC
.	TRBJ2-7	many	TRBV7-6	CASSEGLLSYEQYF	TGTGCCAGCAGCGAAGGACTACTCTCCTACGAGCAGTACTTC
TRBD2	TRBJ2-5	many	TRBV12-3/TRBV12-4	CASRSASGSSETQYF	TGTGCCAGCAGGTCTGCTAGCGGGAGTTCAGAGACCCAGTACTTC
TRBD1	TRBJ1-1	many	TRBV20-1	CSAARDGRGLIEAFF	TGCAGTGCCGCAAGAGACGGCAGGGGGCTTATTGAAGCTTTCTTT
.	TRBJ1-5	.	TRBV20-1	CSARPRDQPQHF	TGCAGTGCCCGCCCTAGGGATCAGCCCCAGCATTTT
TRBD2	TRBJ2-7	many	TRBV7-2	CASSVTSGLWEQYF	TGTGCCAGCAGTGTTACTAGCGGCCTCTGGGAGCAGTACTTC
.	TRBJ2-5	many	TRBV7-3	CASSLTSGTLETQYF	TGTGCCAGCAGCTTAACGTCCGGGACTTTGGAGACCCAGTACTTC
.	TRBJ2-3	.	TRBV10-3	CAISPGTGTDITQYF	TGTGCCATCAGTCCCGGGACTGGTACAGATATAACGCAGTATTTT
.	TRBJ1-1	many	TRBV19	CASSRWETMNTEAFF	TGTGCCAGTAGTCGGTGGGAGACAATGAACACTGAAGCTTTCTTT
.	TRBJ1-1	many	TRBV15	CATSREGGETFF	TGTGCCACCAGCAGAGAAGGAGGGGAAACTTTCTTT
TRBD1	TRBJ2-7	few	TRBV27	CASSKGQAAGYEQYF	TGTGCCAGCAGCAAGGGACAGGCGGCAGGCTACGAGCAGTACTTC
.	TRBJ2-7	many	TRBV7-2	CASSFFPSSSYEQYF	TGTGCCAGCAGCTTCTTTCCCTCCTCCTCCTACGAGCAGTACTTC
TRBD1	TRBJ1-1	many	TRBV29-1	CSVWAGGGTEAFF	TGCAGCGTTTGGGCAGGGGGGGGCACTGAAGCTTTCTTT
.	TRBJ2-5	many	TRBV27	CASSFDRETQYF	TGTGCCAGCAGTTTTGACAGGGAGACCCAGTACTTC
TRBD2	TRBJ2-7	many	TRBV6-1	CASSEARGRAYEQYF	TGTGCCAGCAGTGAAGCCCGCGGGAGGGCCTACGAGCAGTACTTC
TRBD1	TRBJ2-7	many	TRBV20-1	CSARSTLTGYEQYF	TGCAGTGCTAGATCAACCCTGACAGGGTACGAGCAGTACTTC
.	TRBJ1-2	.	TRBV3-1	CASSQGAVGGNNYGYTF	TGTGCCAGCAGCCAAGGGGCGGTTGGCGGAAATAACTATGGCTACACCTTC
TRBD1	TRBJ1-1	many	TRBV9	CASSPEGAMRAEAFF	TGTGCCAGCAGCCCAGAGGGGGCGATGAGGGCTGAAGCTTTCTTT
.	TRBJ1-6	few	TRBV6-1	CASSKDIVRESPLHF	TGTGCCAGCAGTAAGGACATAGTTCGCGAATCACCCCTCCACTTT
TRBD2	TRBJ2-1	many	TRBV12-3/TRBV12-4	CASSLAGGPTSEQFF	TGTGCCAGCAGTCTAGCGGGAGGACCGACAAGTGAGCAGTTCTTC
.	TRBJ2-5	many	TRBV30	CAWNSFFKETQYF	TGTGCCTGGAACAGCTTTTTCAAAGAGACCCAGTACTTC
TRBD1	TRBJ1-1	few	TRBV11-2	CASTDPGQGANTEAFF	TGTGCCAGCACCGATCCCGGACAGGGGGCGAACACTGAAGCTTTCTTT
.	TRBJ2-3	many	TRBV7-9	CASSLRERAQYF	TGTGCCAGCAGCTTACGAGAACGTGCGCAGTATTTT
.	TRBJ2-7	few	TRBV6-5	CASSYSLAKVNEQYF	TGTGCCAGCAGTTACTCTCTTGCGAAGGTGAACGAGCAGTACTTC
TRBD2	TRBJ2-1	.	TRBV30	CAWRLAGSPNEQFF	TGTGCCTGGAGGCTAGCGGGTTCCCCAAATGAGCAGTTCTTC
TRBD1	TRBJ2-3	many	TRBV24-1	CATSDPAARGQTTDTQYF	TGTGCCACCAGTGATCCAGCCGCCCGGGGACAGACCACAGATACGCAGTATTTT
.	TRBJ1-2	many	TRBV28	CASSLPAGAGYTF	TGTGCCAGCAGCCTCCCGGCAGGGGCAGGCTACACCTTC
.	TRBJ2-2	many	TRBV24-1	CATSREGRGNTGELFF	TGTGCCACCAGTCGTGAAGGGAGAGGCAACACCGGGGAGCTGTTTTTT
.	TRBJ2-7	many	TRBV12-3/TRBV12-4	CASSKGQASPAPYEQYF	TGTGCCAGCAGTAAGGGACAAGCTTCTCCCGCCCCCTACGAGCAGTACTTC
TRBD1	TRBJ1-6	many	TRBV6-1	CASSTSRDSNNSPLHF	TGTGCCAGCAGTACCTCCCGGGACAGTAATAATTCACCCCTCCACTTT